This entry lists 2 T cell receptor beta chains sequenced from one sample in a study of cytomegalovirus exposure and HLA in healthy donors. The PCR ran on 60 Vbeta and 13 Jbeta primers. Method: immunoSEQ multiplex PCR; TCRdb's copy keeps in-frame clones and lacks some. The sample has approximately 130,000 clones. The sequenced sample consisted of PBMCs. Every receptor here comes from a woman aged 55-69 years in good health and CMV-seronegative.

CDR3 nucleotide sequence: TGTGCCAGCAGCCCCCAAGAGAGCTCCTACGAGCAGTACTTC. Translating it yields CASSPQESSYEQYF. This chain links TRBV6-6 with TRBJ2-7; D is ambiguous. CDR3 length: 14 residues. Germline V gene data show CDR1 as MNHNY and CDR2 as SVGAGI (reference sequence). Between the trimmed V and J ends, which lost 6 bases and 0 bases, there was a span of 12 bases.

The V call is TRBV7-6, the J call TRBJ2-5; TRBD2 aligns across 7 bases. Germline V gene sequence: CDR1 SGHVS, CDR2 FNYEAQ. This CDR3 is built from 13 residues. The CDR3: CAAGPSGPGTQYF. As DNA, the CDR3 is TGTGCAGCGGGGCCGTCCGGTCCGGGGACCCAGTACTTC.